This T cell receptor beta chain originates from a study of early T cells in non-severe SARS-CoV-2 infection. Researchers tagged individual cDNA molecules with unique molecular identifiers. TCRdb redid the calling of the 5' RACE reads with MiXCR, one entry per CDR3 protein. This sample has roughly 75,000 distinct CDR3 sequences, with over 9% found just once. In its sample, this clonotype was seen many times. The CDR3 spans 15 residues. Trimming removed 3 bases at V and 7 bases at J, with 16 bases between. Germline values: CDR1 LGHNA, CDR2 YSLEER. This TCR was sampled from an adult who was a healthcare worker with PCR-confirmed SARS-CoV-2 infection or an uninfected control (not recorded which). The chain employs TRBV4-3 and TRBJ1-5, with a possible D match to TRBD1 (6 bases). Specimen: whole blood. The CDR3 DNA reads as TGCGCCAGCAGCCAGGGGAGGGGGGGCTCCCAGCCCCAGCATTTT. This gives the protein CASSQGRGGSQPQHF.